This T cell receptor (beta chain) was sequenced in a study of T cell responses to AZD1222 COVID-19 vaccine. The study's findings and limits: Within unmutated variant regions lay the reported targets of nearly half of spike-specific TCRs. Donors, mostly white British, included more females; clonal diversity was possibly underestimated. Spike-wide coverage was observed for vaccine-associated CD4 TCRs, with dominant responses at 160-218 and 743-854.

Produced via immunoSEQ multiplex PCR; TCRdb's table is partial and in-frame only. The repertoire holds 140,000 to 150,000 clones, with 90% to 95% as singletons. Of note for this clone: Its antigen remains unknown.

Germline CDR1 is SGHNT and CDR2 is YYREEE (reference sequence). The CDR3 length is 18 residues. V shed 4 bases and J 0 bases; nucleotides not matched to a gene: 10. The clonotype originates from an adult in good health. The chain couples TRBV5-4 to TRBJ2-6; 7 bases fit TRBD1. This sample comprised peripheral blood, obtained on day 0 of MenACWY control vaccination. The CDR3 bases are TGTGCCAGCAGCCCTCCGGGACAGACCCCCTCTGGGGCCAACGTCCTGACTTTC. Protein: CASSPPGQTPSGANVLTF.